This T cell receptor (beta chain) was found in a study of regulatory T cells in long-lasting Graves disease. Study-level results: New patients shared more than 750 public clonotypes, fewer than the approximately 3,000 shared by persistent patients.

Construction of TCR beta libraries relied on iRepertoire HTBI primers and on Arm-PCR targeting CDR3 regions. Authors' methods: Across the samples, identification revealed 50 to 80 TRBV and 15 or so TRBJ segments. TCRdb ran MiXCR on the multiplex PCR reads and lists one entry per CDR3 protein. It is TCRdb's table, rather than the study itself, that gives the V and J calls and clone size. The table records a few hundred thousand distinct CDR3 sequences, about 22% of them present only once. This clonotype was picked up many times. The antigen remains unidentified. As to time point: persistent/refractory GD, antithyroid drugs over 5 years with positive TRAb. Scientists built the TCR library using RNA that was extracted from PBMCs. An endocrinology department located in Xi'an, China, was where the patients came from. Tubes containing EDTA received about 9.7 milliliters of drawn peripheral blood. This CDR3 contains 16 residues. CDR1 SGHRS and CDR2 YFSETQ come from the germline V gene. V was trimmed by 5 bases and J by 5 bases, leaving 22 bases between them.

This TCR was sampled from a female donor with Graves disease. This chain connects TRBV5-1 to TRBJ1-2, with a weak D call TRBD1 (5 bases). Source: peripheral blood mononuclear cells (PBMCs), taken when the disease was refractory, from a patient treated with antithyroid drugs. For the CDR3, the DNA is TGCGCCAGCAGACCGGGACTCCCAAAGACATTATATGGCTACACCTTC. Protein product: CASRPGLPKTLYGYTF.